This TCR beta chain originates from a study of CD4 T cells in relation to SARS-CoV-2 and coronaviruses. Study context: The negative reference was HIV-1 Nef peptide pool or peptide-free culture. Shared crossreactive spike epitopes were mapped to their HLA restriction.

Worth noting for this clone: Its antigen remains unidentified.

Before the COVID-19 pandemic, during about 2010-2018, CD4+ T cells were taken from unexposed donors. The cells were cultured for under 13 days before CD4+ T cells were isolated. The repertoire was sequenced with immunoSEQ multiplex PCR; TCRdb's copy has only in-frame clones and lacks some. The sample lists some 30,000 clones; about three quarters were seen once. Germline loops: CDR1 SNHLY, CDR2 FYNNEI. The CDR3 sequence is 12 residues long. Between the trimmed V and J ends, which lost 3 bases and 4 bases, there was a span of 4 bases. This clonotype was obtained from a human donor in good health. This chain joins TRBV2 and TRBJ1-5; the D is unclear. The sequencing input was CD4+ T cells from PBMCs, cultured in vitro. The CDR3 nucleotides are TGTGCCAGCAGTGACAGGAATCAGCCCCAGCATTTT. Translated, it gives CASSDRNQPQHF.